What follows are 5 T cell receptor beta chains derived from one specimen sequenced in a study of cytomegalovirus exposure and HLA in healthy donors. In the PCR, 60 Vbeta and 13 Jbeta primers were used. Using immunoSEQ multiplex PCR, the repertoire was profiled, and TCRdb retains in-frame clones only, with some absent. Here the sample table reports under 60,000 clones. The sample consisted of PBMCs. Every receptor here comes from a woman aged 30 to 39 in good health and CMV-seropositive.

This chain links TRBV5-1 with TRBJ2-2; unclear D gene. Germline V gene data show CDR1 as SGHRS and CDR2 as YFSETQ. The CDR3 runs to 14 residues. V was clipped by 0 bases and J by 7 bases, with 10 bases between them. The CDR3: CASSLDSTYGELFF. Written as DNA, the CDR3 is TGCGCCAGCAGCTTGGACTCTACTTACGGGGAGCTGTTTTTT. Full variable domain (remainder filled in from reference TRBV5-1 and TRBJ2-2): KAGVTQTPRYLIKTRGQQVTLSCSPISGHRSVSWYQQTPGQGLQFLFEYFSETQRNKGNFPGRFSGRQFSNSRSEMNVSTLELGDSALYLCASSLDSTYGELFFGEGSRLTVL.

The chain joins TRBV7-2 to TRBJ1-2; TRBD1 might be the D (6 bases). CDR3 length: 14 residues. Trimming cost V 1 base and J 5 bases, with 11 bases left between them. Germline assignment: CDR1 SGHTA and CDR2 FQGNSA. DNA for the CDR3: TGTGCCAGCAGCTTAGGCAGGGGAGGGTATGGCTACACCTTC. It codes for CASSLGRGGYGYTF.

This chain links TRBV6-5 with TRBJ2-3, with 10 bases matching TRBD2. CDR3 length equals 15 residues. The V and J ends lost 0 bases and 4 bases, in that order; junction bases with no gene match: 1. Germline V gives CDR1 MNHEY, CDR2 SVGAGI. CDR3 coding DNA: TGTGCCAGCAGTTACTCAGCGGGGGGGCCAGATACGCAGTATTTT. The encoded protein is CASSYSAGGPDTQYF.

The chain has TRBV5-1 and TRBJ2-7; TRBD1 agrees at 7 bases. J lost 3 bases, V lost 1 base, and 7 bases had no gene match. The germline V gene has CDR1 SGHRS and CDR2 YFSETQ. CDR3 length: 15 amino acids. The CDR3 DNA sequence: TGCGCCAGCAGCTTGTCGACAGGGCAGAACTACGAGCAGTACTTC. Amino acids: CASSLSTGQNYEQYF.

The CDR3 protein is CASLSTGGGEQYF. The CDR3 nucleotides are TGTGCCAGCCTTTCAACAGGGGGCGGCGAGCAGTACTTC. V and J are TRBV6-5 and TRBJ2-7, with TRBD1 identical over 9 bases. From germline, CDR1 is MNHEY and CDR2 SVGAGI. The CDR3 length is 13 residues. The V and J ends lost 8 bases and 6 bases, in that order; junction bases with no gene match: 8.